Shown below are 18 T cell receptor beta chains from a single sample sequenced in a study of shared clonotypes between healthy human individuals. This table comes from immunoSEQ multiplex PCR, and its TCRdb copy is limited to in-frame clones, with some not included. This sample yields about 2.3 million clones, of which 85% to 95% are seen a single time; under 0.45% belongs to the top ten. Sequenced material: naive CD4+ T cells from PBMCs. Specified subset: CD45RA+ positively selected. The receptor source for this set is a man between 18 and 35 years old in good health. Some clones in this sample may be carry-over from other donors' samples.

On this clone: This CDR3 is also generated by other DNA sequences in the sample. The gene calls are TRBV7-3 and TRBJ1-1; D is unclear. The V end lost 5 bases, the J end lost 4 bases, and 11 bases lay between the germline ends. The germline V gene encodes CDR1 SGHTA and CDR2 FQGTGA. This CDR3 has 13 amino acids. CDR3 nucleotides: TGTGCCAGCAGCCCCAGAGGAGGCACTGAAGCTTTCTTT. This encodes CASSPRGGTEAFF.

The chain employs TRBV7-9 and TRBJ2-3, with D possibly being TRBD2 (6 bases). The CDR3 runs 17 residues. CDR1 and CDR2 from the germline V gene are SEHNR and FQNEAQ (reference sequence). Deletions cut 5 bases from V and 1 base from J, with 19 bases between. CDR3 protein: CASSARPNSGGTDTQYF. CDR3 nucleotide sequence: TGTGCCAGCAGCGCCCGGCCAAACTCGGGAGGCACAGATACGCAGTATTTT.

On this clone itself: Other DNA sequences from this sample encode an identical CDR3 as well. The CDR3, as DNA: TGTGCCAGCAGCGGGACAGGCAACACCGGGGAGCTGTTTTTT. It yields the protein CASSGTGNTGELFF. The chain links TRBV2 to TRBJ2-2, with TRBD1 matching 8 bases. V was pared by 6 bases and J by 2 bases, with 2 bases of the junction left unmatched. Germline CDR1 and CDR2: SNHLY and FYNNEI. The CDR3 sequence is 14 residues long.

This rearrangement joins TRBV28 to TRBJ1-1; D perhaps matches TRBD1 (5 bases). The germline V and J ends were trimmed by 6 bases and 0 bases, with 14 bases remaining between them. CDR1 and CDR2 (germline): MDHEN, SYDVKM. The CDR3 length is 15 residues. The CDR3 bases are TGTGCCAGCAGCTGCATCTGGGGCATGAACACTGAAGCTTTCTTT. Encoded protein: CASSCIWGMNTEAFF.

This chain joins TRBV7-7 and TRBJ1-5, with TRBD1 matching over 9 bases. The CDR3 is 19 residues long. V was pared by 5 bases and J by 6 bases, with 20 bases of the junction left unmatched. Germline-derived CDR1 and CDR2 are SSHAT and FNYEAQ (reference sequence). The CDR3 coding sequence is TGTGCCAGCAGCCACCGAGACGGCGTCCGGGACAGGGTGAGTCAGCCCCAGCATTTT. This encodes CASSHRDGVRDRVSQPQHF.

The rearrangement links TRBV10-3 to TRBJ1-1; no clear D. CDR3 length: 11 amino acids. Germline CDR1 and CDR2: ENHRY and SYGVKD. V was pared by 4 bases and J by 7 bases, with 7 bases between. CDR3 bases: TGTGCCATCAGTGGGGCAGGTGAAGCTTTCTTT. It yields the protein CAISGAGEAFF.

The chain is built from TRBV7-2 and TRBJ1-5; D not resolved. Trimming took 1 base from V and 7 from J, leaving 11 bases between them. The CDR3 sequence is 14 residues long. The germline gives CDR1 SGHTA, CDR2 FQGNSA. CDR3: CASSLVRVGQPQHF. As DNA, the CDR3 is TGTGCCAGCAGCTTAGTACGGGTGGGGCAGCCCCAGCATTTT.

The chain carries TRBV19 and TRBJ2-5, with a tentative D call TRBD1 (7 bases). This CDR3 has 15 amino acids. CDR1 and CDR2 (germline): LNHDA, SQIVND (reference sequence). Trimming took 6 bases from V and 3 from J, leaving 17 bases between them. The CDR3 nucleotides read TGTGCCAGTAGGAGCCGGGGGACAGCAGAAGAGACCCAGTACTTC. It translates to CASRSRGTAEETQYF.

This chain connects TRBV5-4 to TRBJ2-3; 10 positions agree with TRBD2. With V trimmed by 4 bases and J by 2 bases, 7 bases remained unmatched. The CDR3 is 16 residues long. Germline CDR1 reads SGHNT; CDR2 reads YYREEE (reference sequence). The CDR3, as DNA: TGTGCCAGCAGCCGGGGACTAGCGTGGGACACAGATACGCAGTATTTT. Translated, it gives CASSRGLAWDTDTQYF.

The chain has TRBV10-2 and TRBJ1-1; weak D call: TRBD1 (6 bases). This CDR3 has 13 residues. CDR1 and CDR2 from the germline V gene are WSHSY and SAAADI. Trimming removed 8 bases at V and 2 bases at J, with 12 bases between. The CDR3 sequence is CASQGLGNTEAFF. CDR3 nucleotide sequence: TGCGCCAGCCAGGGGCTTGGTAACACTGAAGCTTTCTTT.

J is TRBJ2-1 and V is TRBV5-1; TRBD2 matches 13 bases. Per germline, CDR1 SGHRS and CDR2 YFSETQ. The CDR3 contains 15 residues. V lost 4 bases and J lost 5; bases outside the gene matches: 3. The DNA of the CDR3 is TGCGCCAGCAGCCAGGGACTAGCGGGGAACAATGAGCAGTTCTTC. It codes for CASSQGLAGNNEQFF.

The chain carries TRBV28 and TRBJ2-6; TRBD1 is a possible D gene (6 bases). This CDR3 is 15 amino acids long. V lost 6 bases to trimming and J lost 4 bases, with 13 bases between them. Looked up from germline, CDR1 is MDHEN and CDR2 is SYDVKM. The CDR3 spells CASSTTGSGANVLTF. The CDR3 DNA reads TGTGCCAGCAGCACAACAGGGTCCGGGGCCAACGTCCTGACTTTC.

This sequence joins TRBV27 and TRBJ2-1; TRBD1 might be the D (5 bases). The V end lost 7 bases, the J end lost 13 bases, and 17 bases lay between the germline ends. In germline, CDR1 is MNHEY, CDR2 SMNVEV (reference sequence). The CDR3 runs 12 residues. The CDR3 sequence is CASTSQGSPQFF. For the CDR3, the DNA is TGTGCCAGCACCTCCCAGGGTAGCCCTCAGTTCTTC.

This chain connects TRBV7-8 to TRBJ2-7; TRBD1 agrees at 7 bases. J was trimmed by 9 bases and V by 4 bases; bases with no gene match: 12. CDR3 length equals 14 residues. Germline values: CDR1 SGHVS, CDR2 FQNEAQ. Written as DNA, the CDR3 is TGTGCCAGCAGCTCCGAACGGACAGGTCATGTGCAGTACTTC. Amino acid sequence: CASSSERTGHVQYF.

This clone has just one count. This chain uses TRBV7-9 with TRBJ1-1; D gene unclear. The CDR3 has 15 residues. Between the trimmed V and J ends, which lost 1 base and 4 bases, there was a span of 13 bases. Germline V gives CDR1 SEHNR, CDR2 FQNEAQ (reference sequence). The CDR3 DNA reads as TGTGCCAGCAGCTTAGATGTCGGGTTGGGCACTGAAGCTTTCTTT. Its translation: CASSLDVGLGTEAFF.

The table lists this clone with a few counts. Other DNA sequences in the same sample also yield this CDR3. This sequence joins TRBV28 and TRBJ2-1; D not resolved. Germline V gene lookup returns CDR1 MDHEN and CDR2 SYDVKM. This CDR3 contains 12 residues. With 2 bases removed from V and 4 bases from J, the gap between germline ends came to 3 bases. In DNA, the CDR3 is TGTGCCAGCAGTTTAAATTACAATGAGCAGTTCTTC. The encoded protein is CASSLNYNEQFF.

This chain links TRBV7-3 with TRBJ2-3; possibly TRBD1 for D (6 bases). V dropped 5 bases and J dropped 8 bases, with 26 bases sitting between them. Germline V gene data show CDR1 as SGHTA and CDR2 as FQGTGA. The CDR3 runs 17 residues. The CDR3, as DNA: TGTGCCAGCAGCACCTCGACAGGCCTTTTCCGATTAGGTACGCAGTATTTT. Translation: CASSTSTGLFRLGTQYF.

Points on this clone: This specimen includes other DNA sequences encoding the same CDR3. The rearrangement uses TRBV7-9 and TRBJ1-1, with D perhaps TRBD1 (5 bases). V lost 5 bases and J lost 5, with 12 bases in between. Germline V gene sequence: CDR1 SEHNR, CDR2 FQNEAQ (reference sequence). The CDR3 consists of 13 residues. The CDR3 DNA is TGTGCCAGCAGCCTCTCGGGGGGAACTGAAGCTTTCTTT. Protein: CASSLSGGTEAFF. Complete variable domain (other parts from reference TRBV7-9 and TRBJ1-1): DTGVSQNPRHKITKRGQNVTFRCDPISEHNRLYWYRQTLGQGPEFLTYFQNEAQLEKSRLLSDRFSAERPKGSFSTLEIQRTEQGDSAMYLCASSLSGGTEAFFGQGTRLTVV.